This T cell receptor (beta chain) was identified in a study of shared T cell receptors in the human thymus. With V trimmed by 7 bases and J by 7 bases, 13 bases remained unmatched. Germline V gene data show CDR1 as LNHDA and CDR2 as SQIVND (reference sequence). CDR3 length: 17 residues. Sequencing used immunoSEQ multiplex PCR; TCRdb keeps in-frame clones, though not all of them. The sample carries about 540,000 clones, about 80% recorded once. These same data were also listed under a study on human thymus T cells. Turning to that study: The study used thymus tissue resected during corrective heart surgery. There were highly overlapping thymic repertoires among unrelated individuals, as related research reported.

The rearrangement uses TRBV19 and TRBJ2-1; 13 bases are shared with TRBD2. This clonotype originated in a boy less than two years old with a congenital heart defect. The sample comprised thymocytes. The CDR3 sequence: CASMDAETSGRTNEQFF. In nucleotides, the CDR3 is TGTGCCAGTATGGATGCCGAGACTAGCGGGAGGACTAATGAGCAGTTCTTC.